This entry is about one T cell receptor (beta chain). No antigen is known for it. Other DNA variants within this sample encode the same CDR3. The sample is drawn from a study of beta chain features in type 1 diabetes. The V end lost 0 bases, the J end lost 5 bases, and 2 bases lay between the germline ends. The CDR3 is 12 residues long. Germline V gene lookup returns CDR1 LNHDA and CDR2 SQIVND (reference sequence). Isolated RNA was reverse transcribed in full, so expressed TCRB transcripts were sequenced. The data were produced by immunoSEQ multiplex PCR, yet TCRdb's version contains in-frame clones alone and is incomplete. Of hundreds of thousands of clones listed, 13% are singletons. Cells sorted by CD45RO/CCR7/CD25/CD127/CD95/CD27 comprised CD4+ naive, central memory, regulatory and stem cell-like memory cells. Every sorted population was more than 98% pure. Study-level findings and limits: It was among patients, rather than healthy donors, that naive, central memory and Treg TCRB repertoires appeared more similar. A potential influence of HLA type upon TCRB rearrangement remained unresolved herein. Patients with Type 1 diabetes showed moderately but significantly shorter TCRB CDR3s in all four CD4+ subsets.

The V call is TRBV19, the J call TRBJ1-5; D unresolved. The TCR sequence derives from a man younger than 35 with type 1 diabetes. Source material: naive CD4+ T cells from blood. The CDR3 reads CASSIEDQPQHF. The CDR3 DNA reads TGTGCCAGTAGTATAGAAGATCAGCCCCAGCATTTT.